The clone carrying this T cell receptor beta chain has just a few counts. Antigen: not known. Expressed TCRB transcripts were sequenced, since all the RNA that had been isolated was reverse transcribed. Profiling relied on immunoSEQ multiplex PCR, and the TCRdb table lists in-frame clones only, not all of them. The table has approximately 600,000 clones, 9.5% to 15% seen once. The data were obtained in a study of beta chain features in type 1 diabetes. General study points: Type 1 diabetes patients had moderately but significantly shorter TCRB CDR3s in all four CD4+ subsets.

The germline gives CDR1 SEHNR, CDR2 FQNEAQ (reference sequence). The CDR3 totals 15 residues. V shed 5 bases, J shed 4 bases, and the junction held 8 bases outside the gene matches. The receptor was isolated from a man aged 30-40 years with type 1 diabetes. This sequence joins TRBV7-9 and TRBJ2-3, with 8 bases fitting TRBD2. Sequences were obtained from naive CD4+ T cells from blood. The CDR3 protein is CASSTLLAGSDTQYF. The CDR3 nucleotides are TGTGCCAGCAGCACCCTCCTAGCGGGTTCAGATACGCAGTATTTT.